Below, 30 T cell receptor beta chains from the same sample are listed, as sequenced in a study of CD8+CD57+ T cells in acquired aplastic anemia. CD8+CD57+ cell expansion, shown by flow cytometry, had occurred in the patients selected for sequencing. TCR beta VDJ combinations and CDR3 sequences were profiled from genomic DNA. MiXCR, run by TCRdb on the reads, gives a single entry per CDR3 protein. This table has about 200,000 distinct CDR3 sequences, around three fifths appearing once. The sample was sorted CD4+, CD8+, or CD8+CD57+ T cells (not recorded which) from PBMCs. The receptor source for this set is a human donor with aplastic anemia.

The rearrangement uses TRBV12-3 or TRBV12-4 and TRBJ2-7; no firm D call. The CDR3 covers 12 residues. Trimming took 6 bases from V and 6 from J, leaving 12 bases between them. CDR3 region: CASSSSIREQYF. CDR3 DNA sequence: TGTGCCAGCAGCTCGAGTATTCGCGAGCAGTACTTC.

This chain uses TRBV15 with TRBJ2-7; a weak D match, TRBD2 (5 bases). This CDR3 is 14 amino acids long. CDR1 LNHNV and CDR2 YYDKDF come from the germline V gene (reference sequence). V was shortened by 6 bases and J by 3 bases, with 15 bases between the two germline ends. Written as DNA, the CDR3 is TGTGCCACCAGTCCTGCCCGGGGAATCTACGAGCAGTACTTC. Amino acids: CATSPARGIYEQYF.

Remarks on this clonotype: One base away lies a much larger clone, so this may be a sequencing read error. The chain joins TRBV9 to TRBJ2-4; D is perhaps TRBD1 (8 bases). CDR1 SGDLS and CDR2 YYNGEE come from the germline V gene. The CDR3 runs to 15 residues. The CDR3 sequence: CAGSGVGQGAPIQYF. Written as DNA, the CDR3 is TGTGCCGGCAGCGGGGTCGGACAGGGCGCCCCCATTCAGTACTTC.

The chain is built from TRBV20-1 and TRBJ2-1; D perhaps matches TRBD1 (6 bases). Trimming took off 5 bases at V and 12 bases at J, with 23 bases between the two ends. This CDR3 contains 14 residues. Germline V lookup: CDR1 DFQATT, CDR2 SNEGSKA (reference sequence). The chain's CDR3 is CSAPSGMGDIGQFF. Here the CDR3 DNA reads TGCAGTGCTCCCTCCGGGATGGGGGACATTGGGCAGTTCTTC.

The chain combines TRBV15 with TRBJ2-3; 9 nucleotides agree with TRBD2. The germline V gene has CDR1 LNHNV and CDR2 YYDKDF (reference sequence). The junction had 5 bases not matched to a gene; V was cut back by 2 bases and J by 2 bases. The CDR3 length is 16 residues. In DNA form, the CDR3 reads TGTGCCACCAGCAGAACTGGACTAGCGATCACAGATACGCAGTATTTT. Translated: CATSRTGLAITDTQYF.

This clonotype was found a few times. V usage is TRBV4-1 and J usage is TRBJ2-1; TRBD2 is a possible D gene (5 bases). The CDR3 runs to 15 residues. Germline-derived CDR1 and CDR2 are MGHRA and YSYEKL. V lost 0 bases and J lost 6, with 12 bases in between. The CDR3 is CASSQDLARGNEQFF. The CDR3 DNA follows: TGCGCCAGCAGCCAAGATTTGGCTCGGGGCAATGAGCAGTTCTTC.

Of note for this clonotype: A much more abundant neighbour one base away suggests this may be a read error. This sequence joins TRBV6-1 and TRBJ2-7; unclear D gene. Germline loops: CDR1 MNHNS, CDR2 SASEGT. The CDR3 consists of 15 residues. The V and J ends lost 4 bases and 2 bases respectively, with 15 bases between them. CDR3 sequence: CASSGTQDGPYEQYF. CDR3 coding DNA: TGTGCCAGCAGTGGAACGCAAGACGGACCCTACGAGCAGTACTTC.

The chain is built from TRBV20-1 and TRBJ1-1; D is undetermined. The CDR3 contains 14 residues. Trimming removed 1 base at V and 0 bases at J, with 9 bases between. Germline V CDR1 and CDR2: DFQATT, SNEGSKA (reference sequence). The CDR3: CSARVGPVNTEAFF. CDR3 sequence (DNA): TGCAGTGCTAGAGTTGGGCCCGTGAACACTGAAGCTTTCTTT.

For the CDR3, the DNA is TGTGCCAGCAGCCAAGATGGGGTTAGCTACACCTTC. It codes for CASSQDGVSYTF. The chain recombines TRBV3-1 with TRBJ1-2; D unclear. The CDR3 has 12 residues. CDR1 and CDR2 from the germline V gene are LGHDT and YNNKEL (reference sequence). Trimming left V 0 bases short and J 9 bases short, with 8 bases between.

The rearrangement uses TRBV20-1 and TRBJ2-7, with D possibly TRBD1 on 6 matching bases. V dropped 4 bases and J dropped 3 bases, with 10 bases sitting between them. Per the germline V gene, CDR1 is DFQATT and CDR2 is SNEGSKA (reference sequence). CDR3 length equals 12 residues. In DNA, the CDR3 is TGCAGTGCTAAGACGACAGGCTACGAGCAGTACTTC. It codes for CSAKTTGYEQYF.

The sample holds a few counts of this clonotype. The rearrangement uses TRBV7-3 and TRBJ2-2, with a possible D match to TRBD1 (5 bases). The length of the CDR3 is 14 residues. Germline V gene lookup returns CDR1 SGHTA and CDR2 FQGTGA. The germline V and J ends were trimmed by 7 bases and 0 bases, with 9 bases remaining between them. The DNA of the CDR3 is TGTGCCAGCAATCAGGGTCCGAACACCGGGGAGCTGTTTTTT. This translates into CASNQGPNTGELFF. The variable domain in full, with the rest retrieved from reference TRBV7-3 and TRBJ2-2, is GAGVSQTPSNKVTEKGKYVELRCDPISGHTALYWYRQSLGQGPEFLIYFQGTGAADDSGLPNDRFFAVRPEGSVSTLKIQRTERGDSAVYLCASNQGPNTGELFFGEGSRLTVL.

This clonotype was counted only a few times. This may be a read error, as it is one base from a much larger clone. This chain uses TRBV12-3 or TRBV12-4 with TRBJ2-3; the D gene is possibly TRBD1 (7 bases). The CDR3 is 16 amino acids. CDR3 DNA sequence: TGTGCCAGCAGTTTAACGGAGGGGGCTAGCACAGGTACGCAGTATTTT. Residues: CASSLTEGASTGTQYF.

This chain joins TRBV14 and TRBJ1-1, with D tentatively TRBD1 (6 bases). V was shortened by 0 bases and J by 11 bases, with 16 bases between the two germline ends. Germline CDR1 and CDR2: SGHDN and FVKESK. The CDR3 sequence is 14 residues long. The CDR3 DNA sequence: TGTGCCAGCAGCCAAGAAGGGGAAGGGGGTGAGGCTTTCTTT. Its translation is CASSQEGEGGEAFF.

CDR3 sequence (DNA): TGCAGTGCAAAGAGGGAGTCCCTATATGAAGCTTTCTTT. As protein: CSAKRESLYEAFF. This chain joins TRBV20-1 and TRBJ1-1, with unresolved D. CDR1 is DFQATT and CDR2 is SNEGSKA in the germline V gene (reference sequence). V lost 6 bases to trimming and J lost 7 bases, with 18 bases between them. The CDR3 runs to 13 residues.

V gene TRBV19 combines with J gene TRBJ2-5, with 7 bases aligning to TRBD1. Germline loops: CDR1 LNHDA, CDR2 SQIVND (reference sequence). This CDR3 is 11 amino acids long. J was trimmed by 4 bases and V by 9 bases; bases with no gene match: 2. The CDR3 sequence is CASRTGETQYF. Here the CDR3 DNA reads TGTGCCAGCCGGACAGGAGAGACCCAGTACTTC.

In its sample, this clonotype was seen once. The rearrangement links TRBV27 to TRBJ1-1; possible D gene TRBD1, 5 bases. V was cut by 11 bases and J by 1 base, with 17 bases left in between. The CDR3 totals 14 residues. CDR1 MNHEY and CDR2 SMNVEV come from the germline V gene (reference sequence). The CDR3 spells CAAGWTVANTEAFF. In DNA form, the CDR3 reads TGTGCCGCAGGGTGGACGGTCGCGAACACTGAAGCTTTCTTT.

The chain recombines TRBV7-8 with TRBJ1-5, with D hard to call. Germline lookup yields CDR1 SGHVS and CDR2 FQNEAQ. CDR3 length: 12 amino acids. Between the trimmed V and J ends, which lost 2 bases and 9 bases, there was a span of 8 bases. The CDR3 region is CASSLLTGPQHF. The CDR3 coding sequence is TGTGCCAGCAGCTTACTGACCGGGCCCCAGCATTTT.

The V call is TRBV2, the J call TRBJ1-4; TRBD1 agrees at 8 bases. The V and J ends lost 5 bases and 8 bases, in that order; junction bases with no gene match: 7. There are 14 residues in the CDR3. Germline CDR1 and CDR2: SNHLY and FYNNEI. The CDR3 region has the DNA TGTGCCAGCAGTAAAGGACAGGGAAGAGAAAAACTGTTTTTT. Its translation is CASSKGQGREKLFF. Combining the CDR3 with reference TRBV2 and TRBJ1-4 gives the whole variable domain EPEVTQTPSHQVTQMGQEVILRCVPISNHLYFYWYRQILGQKVEFLVSFYNNEISEKSEIFDDQFSVERPDGSNFTLKIRSTKLEDSAMYFCASSKGQGREKLFFGSGTQLSVL.

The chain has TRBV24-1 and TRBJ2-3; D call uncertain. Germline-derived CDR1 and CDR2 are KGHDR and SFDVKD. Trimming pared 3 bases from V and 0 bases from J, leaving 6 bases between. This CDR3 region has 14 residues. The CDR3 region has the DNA TGTGCCACCAGTGATGCGACTAGCACAGATACGCAGTATTTT. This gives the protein CATSDATSTDTQYF.

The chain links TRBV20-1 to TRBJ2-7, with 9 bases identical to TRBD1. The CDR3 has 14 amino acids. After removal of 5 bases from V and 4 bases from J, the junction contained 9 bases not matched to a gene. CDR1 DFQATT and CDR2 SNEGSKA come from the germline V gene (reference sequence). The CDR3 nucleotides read TGCAGTGCTGAACGGGGACAGGGAAGATACGAGCAGTACTTC. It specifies CSAERGQGRYEQYF.

For the CDR3, the DNA is TGCGCCAGCAGCTCAGACACGGACAGCACAGATACGCAGTATTTT. The encoded protein is CASSSDTDSTDTQYF. The V gene is TRBV5-1, the J gene TRBJ2-3, with no clear D. The V gene's germline CDR1 is SGHRS and CDR2 YFSETQ. Trimming removed 3 bases at V and 0 bases at J, with 11 bases between. The CDR3 totals 15 residues.

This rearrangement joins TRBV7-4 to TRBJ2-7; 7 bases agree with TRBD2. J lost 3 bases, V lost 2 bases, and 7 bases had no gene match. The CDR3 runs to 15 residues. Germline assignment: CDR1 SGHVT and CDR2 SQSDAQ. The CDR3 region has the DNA TGTGCCAGCAGCTTACTAGCGGAGGAAAACTACGAGCAGTACTTC. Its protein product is CASSLLAEENYEQYF.

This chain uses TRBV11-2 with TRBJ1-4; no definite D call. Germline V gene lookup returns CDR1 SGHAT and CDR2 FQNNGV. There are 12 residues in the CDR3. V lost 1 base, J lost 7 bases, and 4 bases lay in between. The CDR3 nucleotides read TGTGCCAGCAGCTTAGGCCGTGAAAAACTGTTTTTT. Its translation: CASSLGREKLFF.

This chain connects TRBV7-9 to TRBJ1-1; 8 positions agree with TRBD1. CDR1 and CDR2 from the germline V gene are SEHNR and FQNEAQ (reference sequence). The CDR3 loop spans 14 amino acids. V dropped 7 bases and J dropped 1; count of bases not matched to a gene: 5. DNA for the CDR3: TGTGCCAGCAAAGGACAGGGTGAGAACACTGAAGCTTTCTTT. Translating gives CASKGQGENTEAFF.

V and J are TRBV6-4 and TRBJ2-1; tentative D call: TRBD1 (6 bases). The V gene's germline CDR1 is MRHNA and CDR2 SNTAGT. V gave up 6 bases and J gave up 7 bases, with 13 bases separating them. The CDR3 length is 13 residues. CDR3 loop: CASSGDDRNEQFF. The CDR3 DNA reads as TGTGCCAGCAGCGGGGACGACAGGAATGAGCAGTTCTTC.

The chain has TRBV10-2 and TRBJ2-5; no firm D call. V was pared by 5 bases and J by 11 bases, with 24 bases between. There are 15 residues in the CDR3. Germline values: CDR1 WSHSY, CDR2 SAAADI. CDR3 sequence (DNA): TGCGCCAGCAGTCCCGAAGGTAGGGTAGGTTACGGACAGTACTTC. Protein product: CASSPEGRVGYGQYF.

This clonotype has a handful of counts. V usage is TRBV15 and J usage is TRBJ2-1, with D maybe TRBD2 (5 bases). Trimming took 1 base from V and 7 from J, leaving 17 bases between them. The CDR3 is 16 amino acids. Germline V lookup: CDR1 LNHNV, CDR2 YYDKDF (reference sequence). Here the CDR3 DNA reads TGTGCCACCAGCAGAGTTCCTAGCTCGATGTTGAATGAGCAGTTCTTC. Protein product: CATSRVPSSMLNEQFF.

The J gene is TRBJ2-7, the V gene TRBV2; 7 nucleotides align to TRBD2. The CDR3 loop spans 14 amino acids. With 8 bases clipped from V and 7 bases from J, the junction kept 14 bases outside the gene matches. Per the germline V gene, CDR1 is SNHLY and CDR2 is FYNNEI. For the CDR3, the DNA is TGTGCCAGCCTGTACCTCAAGCGGGGTTGGGAGCAGTACTTC. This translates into CASLYLKRGWEQYF.

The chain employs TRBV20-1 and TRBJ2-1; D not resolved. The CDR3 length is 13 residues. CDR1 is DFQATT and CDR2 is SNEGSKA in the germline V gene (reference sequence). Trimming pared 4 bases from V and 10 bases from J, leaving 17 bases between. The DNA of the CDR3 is TGCAGTGCTAAGAGCACCGGTGTAGAGGAGCAGTTCTTC. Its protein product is CSAKSTGVEEQFF.

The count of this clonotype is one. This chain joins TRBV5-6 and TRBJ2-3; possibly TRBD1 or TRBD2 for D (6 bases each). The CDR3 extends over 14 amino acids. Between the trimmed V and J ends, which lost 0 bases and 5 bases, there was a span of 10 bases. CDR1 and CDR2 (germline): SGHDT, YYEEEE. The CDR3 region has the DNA TGTGCCAGCAGCTTGGGGGGGGCAGGAGATACGCAGTATTTT. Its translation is CASSLGGAGDTQYF.